The 23 T cell receptor beta chains in this list originate from one sample, sequenced in a study of CD8 T cells in ankylosing spondylitis. MiXCR was run by TCRdb on the 5' RACE reads, yielding one entry per CDR3 protein. The table lists 250,000 to 400,000 distinct CDR3 sequences, 11% of them singletons. Sequenced: blood, either unsorted or a sorted T cell fraction (not recorded which). The receptors here all came from a female donor with ankylosing spondylitis or in good health (not recorded which).

On this clonotype: A read error may explain this, as a much larger clone is one base away. This rearrangement joins TRBV7-2 to TRBJ2-2; the D gene could be TRBD1 or TRBD2 (5 bases each). The CDR3 loop spans 13 amino acids. Germline V CDR1 and CDR2: SGHTA, FQGNSA. Here the CDR3 DNA reads TGTGCCAGCAGCTTCTCCCGGGACGGGGAGCTGATTTTT. Translated, it gives CASSFSRDGELIF.

This clonotype was found a few times. The rearrangement links TRBV7-2 to TRBJ2-5, with 8 bases identical to TRBD2. The ends lost 6 bases at V and 1 base at J; junction bases unmatched: 4. The CDR3 is made up of 14 amino acids. From germline, CDR1 is SGHTA and CDR2 FQGNSA. The CDR3 region is CASSVAGTQETQYF. The CDR3 DNA reads as TGTGCCAGCAGTGTAGCGGGGACCCAAGAGACCCAGTACTTC. The whole variable domain, remainder taken from reference TRBV7-2 and TRBJ2-5, is GAGVSQSPSNKVTEKGKDVELRCDPISGHTALYWYRQSLGQGLEFLIYFQGNSAPDKSGLPSDRFSAERTGGSVSTLTIQRTQQEDSAVYLCASSVAGTQETQYFGPGTRLLVL.

The chain joins TRBV28 to TRBJ2-1, with a tentative D call TRBD1 (6 bases). V was cut by 2 bases and J by 9 bases, with 14 bases left in between. The CDR3 length is 14 residues. The germline V gene encodes CDR1 MDHEN and CDR2 SYDVKM. Here the CDR3 reads CASSLGQGLLEQFF. DNA of the CDR3: TGTGCCAGCAGTTTAGGGCAGGGGCTCCTTGAGCAGTTCTTC.

Turning to this clonotype: A much larger clone lies a single base off, so this may be a read error. The rearrangement links TRBV9 to TRBJ1-2; 7 bases match TRBD1. Germline CDR1 is SGDLS and CDR2 is YYNGEE. V lost 4 bases, J lost 4 bases, and 7 bases stayed unmatched. CDR3 length equals 14 residues. The CDR3, as DNA: TGTGCCAGCAGCTCTCCGACAGGGTGCTATGGCTACACCTTC. Residues: CASSSPTGCYGYTF.

Ten or more counts support this clonotype. The rearrangement joins TRBV12-3 or TRBV12-4 to TRBJ2-5, with unresolved D. The V end was cut by 4 bases, the J end by 5 bases, with 8 bases between. The CDR3 runs to 12 residues. CDR3 loop: CASSSIGETQYF. The CDR3 DNA follows: TGTGCCAGCAGTTCCATAGGGGAGACCCAGTACTTC.

Ten or more counts support this clonotype. The chain is built from TRBV20-1 and TRBJ1-4; D gene ambiguous. Trimming took 0 bases from V and 6 from J, leaving 11 bases between them. The CDR3 is 14 amino acids. Germline V gene data show CDR1 as DFQATT and CDR2 as SNEGSKA (reference sequence). CDR3 sequence (DNA): TGCAGTGCTAGAGATGCGGGCATCTATGAAAAACTGTTTTTT. The encoded protein is CSARDAGIYEKLFF.

This clonotype was recorded many times. The chain carries TRBV12-3 or TRBV12-4 and TRBJ2-5; perhaps TRBD1 as D (5 bases). This CDR3 has 14 residues. Trimming took off 1 base at V and 1 base at J, with 7 bases between the two ends. CDR3 coding DNA: TGTGCCAGCAGTTTAGTCCAGGGCCAAGAGACCCAGTACTTC. Its protein product is CASSLVQGQETQYF.

This clonotype has at least ten counts. The rearrangement joins TRBV5-5 to TRBJ1-4; TRBD1 is a possible D gene (6 bases). Between the trimmed V and J ends, which lost 4 bases and 11 bases, there was a span of 12 bases. The CDR3 is made up of 12 amino acids. Germline CDR1 SGHKS, CDR2 YYEKEE (reference sequence). CDR3 protein: CASSTITGKLFF. CDR3 coding DNA: TGTGCCAGCAGCACCATTACAGGGAAACTGTTTTTT.

This clonotype occurred a few times. V and J are TRBV7-2 and TRBJ2-7, with 10 nucleotides matching TRBD1. V lost 5 bases, J lost 3 bases, and 7 bases stayed unmatched. Germline CDR1 SGHTA, CDR2 FQGNSA. This CDR3 comprises 15 residues. CDR3 nucleotides: TGTGCCAGCAGCGGCGAAGGGACAGGGGTCTACGAGCAGTACTTC. Protein sequence: CASSGEGTGVYEQYF.

V gene TRBV12-3 or TRBV12-4 combines with J gene TRBJ2-7; weak D call: TRBD1 (6 bases). Trimming removed 6 bases from V and 3 bases from J, with 18 bases in between. CDR3 size: 15 residues. The CDR3 coding sequence is TGTGCCAGCAGCCTCCCTCCGGGACACTTCTACGAGCAGTACTTC. It is translated as CASSLPPGHFYEQYF.

CDR3 bases: TGTGCCAGCAGTTCCCGAGGGCTAGCCTCTAACAATGAGCAGTTCTTC. As protein: CASSSRGLASNNEQFF. The genes are TRBV28 and TRBJ2-1; D might be TRBD2 (5 bases). The CDR3 extends over 16 amino acids. Germline CDR1 is MDHEN and CDR2 is SYDVKM. Trimming removed 4 bases from V and 5 bases from J, with 18 bases in between.

This clonotype was detected ten times or more. The gene calls are TRBV6-1 and TRBJ1-5; D gene unclear. CDR3 length equals 16 residues. The germline V gene encodes CDR1 MNHNS and CDR2 SASEGT. The V end was cut by 3 bases, the J end by 4 bases, with 16 bases between. The CDR3 DNA follows: TGTGCCAGCAGTGATCGGGCCACAGCCAATAATCAGCCCCAGCATTTT. Translating gives CASSDRATANNQPQHF.

Many counts were recorded for this clonotype. The CDR3 protein is CASSAGRLNTEAFF. The DNA for the CDR3 is TGTGCCAGCAGCGCGGGGCGTTTGAACACTGAAGCTTTCTTT. V and J are TRBV12-3 or TRBV12-4 and TRBJ1-1, with a weak D call TRBD1 (5 bases). Trimming removed 6 bases at V and 0 bases at J, with 11 bases between. The CDR3 sequence is 14 residues long.

This clonotype was seen a handful of times. CDR3 DNA: TGTGCCAGCAGCCAACCGGGGAGGAGAGATACGCAGTATTTT. Protein: CASSQPGRRDTQYF. The rearrangement links TRBV5-5 to TRBJ2-3, with a possible D match to TRBD2 (6 bases). V lost 4 bases to trimming and J lost 5 bases, with 14 bases between them. The CDR3 length is 14 residues. Germline V gives CDR1 SGHKS, CDR2 YYEKEE (reference sequence).

This clonotype was observed a few times. This chain uses TRBV6-2 or TRBV6-3 with TRBJ2-1; D may be TRBD2 (5 bases). Trimming took 0 bases from V and 5 from J, leaving 11 bases between them. The germline gives CDR1 MNHEY, CDR2 SVGEGT. The length of the CDR3 is 15 residues. The CDR3 bases are TGTGCCAGCAGTTACTCGAGGGAGACTGACAATGAGCAGTTCTTC. Residues: CASSYSRETDNEQFF.

This clonotype was detected a few times. This chain connects TRBV7-8 to TRBJ2-7; 10 bases line up with TRBD1. Germline CDR1 and CDR2: SGHVS and FQNEAQ. The CDR3 runs to 13 residues. Trimming removed 8 bases from V and 12 bases from J; junction bases left unmatched: 13. The CDR3 sequence: CASDSGTGVLAYF. CDR3 in DNA: TGTGCCAGCGATTCCGGGACAGGGGTCCTGGCGTACTTC.

The sample holds many counts of this clonotype. The chain has TRBV7-9 and TRBJ2-7, with 7 bases identical to TRBD1. V shed 4 bases, J shed 4 bases, and the junction held 10 bases outside the gene matches. There are 15 residues in the CDR3. Germline assignment: CDR1 SEHNR and CDR2 FQNEAQ (reference sequence). CDR3 nucleotide sequence: TGTGCCAGCAGCTCCCTACCGGGACAGAATTACGAGCAGTACTTC. Translation gives CASSSLPGQNYEQYF.

This clonotype was counted only a few times. The chain links TRBV10-3 to TRBJ1-5; D might be TRBD1 (5 bases). The CDR3 contains 13 residues. From germline, CDR1 is ENHRY and CDR2 SYGVKD. Between the trimmed V and J ends, which lost 10 bases and 3 bases, there was a span of 13 bases. CDR3 sequence: CATGEVPNQPQHF. CDR3 coding DNA: TGTGCCACGGGGGAGGTGCCCAATCAGCCCCAGCATTTT.

This clonotype was picked up many times. The chain links TRBV20-1 to TRBJ2-1; 9 bases agree with TRBD2. J lost 9 bases, V lost 5 bases, and 5 bases had no gene match. This CDR3 has 12 residues. Germline lookup yields CDR1 DFQATT and CDR2 SNEGSKA (reference sequence). CDR3 in amino acids: CSAVSGSGEQFF. Here the CDR3 DNA reads TGCAGTGCTGTTAGCGGGAGCGGTGAGCAGTTCTTC.

This clonotype was counted at least ten times. The rearrangement joins TRBV10-3 to TRBJ2-1; D possibly corresponds to TRBD2 (5 bases). The germline CDR1 and CDR2 sequences are ENHRY and SYGVKD. The CDR3 runs to 13 residues. Deletions cut 8 bases from V and 8 bases from J, with 16 bases between. CDR3 coding DNA: TGTGCCATCCAGCGAGGGATGCTAGATGAGCAGTTCTTC. Protein product: CAIQRGMLDEQFF.

At least ten counts were recorded for this clonotype. The V and J genes are TRBV5-5 and TRBJ2-7; the match to TRBD2 covers 7 bases. The trim removed 3 bases at V and 0 bases at J, leaving 9 bases unmatched. CDR1 is SGHKS and CDR2 is YYEKEE in the germline V gene (reference sequence). The CDR3 is 16 residues long. This chain's CDR3 is CASSYTSSGTSYEQYF. The CDR3 nucleotides read TGTGCCAGCAGCTATACGTCAAGCGGGACCTCCTACGAGCAGTACTTC.

In this sample, this clonotype turned up many times. The V and J genes are TRBV27 and TRBJ1-3; D perhaps matches TRBD1 (6 bases). The germline V and J ends were trimmed by 7 bases and 2 bases, with 12 bases remaining between them. CDR3 size: 14 residues. CDR1 and CDR2 (germline): MNHEY, SMNVEV (reference sequence). The CDR3 coding sequence is TGTGCCAGCAAGTCACAGGGCACTGGAAACACCATATATTTT. It translates to CASKSQGTGNTIYF.

Ten or more counts support this clonotype. The chain links TRBV10-3 to TRBJ2-7; 7 bases are a match to TRBD1. The germline CDR1 and CDR2 sequences are ENHRY and SYGVKD. The CDR3 sequence is 13 residues long. Germline trimming cut 3 bases from V and 5 bases from J; bases unmatched to any gene: 4. CDR3 amino acids: CAISERTGDEQYF. DNA of the CDR3: TGTGCCATCAGTGAAAGGACAGGTGACGAGCAGTACTTC.